The clone carrying this T cell receptor (beta chain) came up a few times. What it binds is unknown. TCRdb reprocessed the reads with MiXCR, giving one entry per CDR3 protein. The sample contains under 150,000 distinct CDR3 sequences, 30% of which appear only once. CDR1 and CDR2 from the germline V gene are MNHNS and SASEGT. V was shortened by 3 bases and J by 0 bases, with 12 bases between the two germline ends. CDR3 length: 15 residues. The data stem from a study of T cell repertoires in cytomegalovirus infection. Overall study: Shared public TCR beta signatures pointed to both CMV infection and a matching HLA type.

Study-wide findings and caveats: In two of eight donors, the top clonotype was HLA-C-restricted CMV-specific. Summed frequency of public TCR beta families distinguished CMV carriers with the relevant HLA.

V and J are TRBV6-1 and TRBJ2-7, with D unclear. The receptor comes from a human donor in good health (CMV status not recorded). Some clones in this sample may be carry-over from other donors' samples. Sample: CD8+ T cells from cultured PBMCs, taken from culture after CMV antigen stimulation. The CDR3 loop reads CASSEPRWSSYEQYF. CDR3 coding DNA: TGTGCCAGCAGTGAGCCCCGATGGAGCTCCTACGAGCAGTACTTC.